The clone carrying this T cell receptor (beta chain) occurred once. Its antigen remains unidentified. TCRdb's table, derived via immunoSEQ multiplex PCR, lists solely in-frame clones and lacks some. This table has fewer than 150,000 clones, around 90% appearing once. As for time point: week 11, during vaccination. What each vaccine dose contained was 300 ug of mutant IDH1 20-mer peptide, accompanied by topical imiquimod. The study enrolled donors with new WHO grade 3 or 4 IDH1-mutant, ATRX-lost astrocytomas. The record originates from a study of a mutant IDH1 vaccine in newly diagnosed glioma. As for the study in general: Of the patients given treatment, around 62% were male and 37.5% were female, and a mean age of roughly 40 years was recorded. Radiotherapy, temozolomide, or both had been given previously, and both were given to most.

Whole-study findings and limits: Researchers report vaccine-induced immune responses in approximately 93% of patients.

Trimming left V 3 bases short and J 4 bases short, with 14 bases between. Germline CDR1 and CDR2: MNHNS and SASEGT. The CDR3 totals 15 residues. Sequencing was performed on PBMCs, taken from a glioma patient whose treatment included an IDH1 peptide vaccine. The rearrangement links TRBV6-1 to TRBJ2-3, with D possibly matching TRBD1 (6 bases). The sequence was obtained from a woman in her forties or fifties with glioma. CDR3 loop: CASSDRGTESDTQYF. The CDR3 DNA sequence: TGTGCCAGCAGTGATAGGGGGACGGAATCAGATACGCAGTATTTT.